These 17 T cell receptor beta chains were sequenced from one sample in a study of cytomegalovirus exposure and HLA in healthy donors. Sequenced by immunoSEQ multiplex PCR; TCRdb stores in-frame clones only, minus some. The repertoire includes over 55,000 clones, more than 90% of them detected once, and 0.9% to 1% sits in the top ten. The sequencing sample was made of PBMCs. These receptors were taken from a man aged 18 to 35 in good health and CMV-seronegative.

This clone came up once. The chain employs TRBV6-1 and TRBJ2-1, with 12 nucleotides matching TRBD1. CDR3 size: 15 residues. J lost 7 bases, V lost 5 bases, and 6 bases had no gene match. Germline V gives CDR1 MNHNS, CDR2 SASEGT. This CDR3 reads CASSPRDRGPNEQFF. CDR3 sequence (DNA): TGTGCCAGCAGTCCTCGGGACAGGGGGCCGAATGAGCAGTTCTTC.

The V and J genes are TRBV28 and TRBJ2-7; TRBD1 matches at 11 bases. Germline-derived CDR1 and CDR2 are MDHEN and SYDVKM. Trimming took 8 bases from V and 12 from J; bases not matched to a gene: 9. CDR3 size: 12 residues. In DNA, the CDR3 is TGTGCCAGCGTGGACAGGGGGCTTCCGTGGTACTTC. Translated, it gives CASVDRGLPWYF.

V is TRBV19 and J is TRBJ1-4; D is ambiguous. Germline V gene data show CDR1 as LNHDA and CDR2 as SQIVND (reference sequence). The CDR3 length is 14 residues. V lost 3 bases and J lost 5, with 10 bases in between. CDR3 sequence: CASSIVSRNEKLFF. CDR3 DNA sequence: TGTGCCAGTAGTATTGTTAGCCGAAATGAAAAACTGTTTTTT.

This chain joins TRBV2 and TRBJ1-1, with TRBD1 matching over 7 bases. The V gene end was trimmed by 9 bases and the J gene end by 0 bases; junction bases not matched to a gene: 1. This CDR3 contains 12 residues. CDR1 is SNHLY and CDR2 is FYNNEI in the germline V gene. CDR3 coding DNA: TGTGCCAGGGGACAGTTGAACACTGAAGCTTTCTTT. Protein: CARGQLNTEAFF.

V gene TRBV7-9 combines with J gene TRBJ2-1, with TRBD2 matching 11 bases. V lost 6 bases, J lost 4 bases, and 5 bases stayed unmatched. The V gene's germline CDR1 is SEHNR and CDR2 FQNEAQ (reference sequence). This CDR3 has 15 residues. The CDR3, as DNA: TGTGCCAGCAGTCCGGGACTAGCGGATTACAATGAGCAGTTCTTC. Translated, it gives CASSPGLADYNEQFF.

This clone was seen a handful of times. The chain links TRBV5-4 to TRBJ1-3, with 7 bases aligning to TRBD1. Germline CDR1 reads SGHNT; CDR2 reads YYREEE (reference sequence). The V and J ends lost 0 bases and 0 bases, in that order; junction bases with no gene match: 9. The CDR3 runs 18 residues. In DNA, the CDR3 is TGTGCCAGCAGCTTGGAATGGGACAGCAAAAGCTCTGGAAACACCATATATTTT. Translating gives CASSLEWDSKSSGNTIYF.

The rearrangement uses TRBV20-1 and TRBJ2-5; D gene uncertain. Per the germline V gene, CDR1 is DFQATT and CDR2 is SNEGSKA (reference sequence). V gave up 5 bases and J gave up 5 bases, with 9 bases separating them. The length of the CDR3 is 11 residues. CDR3 in amino acids: CSALLRETQYF. In nucleotides, the CDR3 is TGCAGTGCTCTCCTGAGGGAGACCCAGTACTTC.

This rearrangement joins TRBV27 to TRBJ2-7; 7 nucleotides agree with TRBD1. Germline V gene data show CDR1 as MNHEY and CDR2 as SMNVEV (reference sequence). The CDR3 extends over 14 amino acids. After removal of 4 bases from V and 4 bases from J, the junction contained 7 bases not matched to a gene. The CDR3 region is CASSSQGVGYEQYF. Written as DNA, the CDR3 is TGTGCCAGCAGTTCTCAGGGGGTAGGGTACGAGCAGTACTTC.

V is TRBV10-2 and J is TRBJ1-1, with D unclear. This CDR3 has 13 amino acids. V was clipped by 3 bases and J by 7 bases, with 12 bases between them. Germline V gene lookup returns CDR1 WSHSY and CDR2 SAAADI. The DNA of the CDR3 is TGCGCCAGCAGTGAATTCGGGGATATTGAAGCTTTCTTT. It is translated as CASSEFGDIEAFF.

The CDR3 reads CASSSDGNQPQHF. CDR3 coding DNA: TGTGCCAGCAGCTCTGACGGGAATCAGCCCCAGCATTTT. The genes are TRBV7-9 and TRBJ1-5; D gene unclear. V lost 4 bases and J 4 bases, leaving 8 bases between the germline ends. This CDR3 is 13 amino acids long. The V gene's germline CDR1 is SEHNR and CDR2 FQNEAQ (reference sequence).

This rearrangement joins TRBV6-5 to TRBJ2-1, with D perhaps TRBD2 (6 bases). This CDR3 contains 14 residues. V lost 6 bases and J lost 4, with 13 bases in between. CDR1 is MNHEY and CDR2 is SVGAGI in the germline V gene. The CDR3 nucleotides are TGTGCCAGCAGCTTAGCGGAGCAGTACAATGAGCAGTTCTTC. Amino acids: CASSLAEQYNEQFF.

The V gene is TRBV7-8, the J gene TRBJ2-7; 10 positions match TRBD2. CDR1 SGHVS and CDR2 FQNEAQ come from the germline V gene. The J segment lost 2 bases and the V segment lost 2 bases, leaving 6 bases of the junction unmatched. This CDR3 region has 16 residues. Here the CDR3 reads CASSLRTSGNTYEQYF. The CDR3 DNA reads TGTGCCAGCAGCTTACGGACTAGCGGAAACACCTACGAGCAGTACTTC.

The chain joins TRBV28 to TRBJ1-5; TRBD1 might be the D (6 bases). Per the germline V gene, CDR1 is MDHEN and CDR2 is SYDVKM. Deletions cut 2 bases from V and 4 bases from J, with 15 bases between. The CDR3 runs to 16 residues. CDR3 region: CASSLLRRTVNQPQHF. CDR3 nucleotides: TGTGCCAGCAGTTTACTCCGGCGGACAGTGAATCAGCCCCAGCATTTT.

This clone was counted once. The V call is TRBV29-1, the J call TRBJ1-5, with 9 bases fitting TRBD1. The CDR3 is made up of 15 amino acids. V trimming: 6 bases; J trimming: 6 bases; junction bases outside the gene matches: 12. From germline, CDR1 is SQVTM and CDR2 ANQGSEA. Here the CDR3 reads CSVHGGDRVSQPQHF. CDR3 DNA: TGCAGCGTACACGGGGGGGACAGGGTCAGTCAGCCCCAGCATTTT.

The chain joins TRBV27 to TRBJ1-2; unclear D gene. Germline lookup yields CDR1 MNHEY and CDR2 SMNVEV (reference sequence). The V end was cut by 7 bases, the J end by 8 bases, with 14 bases between. The CDR3 contains 12 residues. CDR3 sequence: CASTGSLGGYTF. In DNA, the CDR3 is TGTGCCAGCACCGGTAGTTTGGGCGGCTACACCTTC.

V usage is TRBV25-1 and J usage is TRBJ1-3, with D uncertain. Trimming removed 5 bases at V and 0 bases at J, with 14 bases between. The CDR3 is 16 amino acids. The germline gives CDR1 MGHDK, CDR2 SYGVNS. Written as DNA, the CDR3 is TGTGCCAGCAGTATTATAGGCGGAGACTCTGGAAACACCATATATTTT. It yields the protein CASSIIGGDSGNTIYF. Variable domain in full (rest from reference TRBV25-1 and TRBJ1-3): EADIYQTPRYLVIGTGKKITLECSQTMGHDKMYWYQQDPGMELHLIHYSYGVNSTEKGDLSSESTVSRIRTEHFPLTLESARPSHTSQYLCASSIIGGDSGNTIYFGEGSWLTVV.

The V and J genes are TRBV4-1 and TRBJ2-7, with 7 bases matching TRBD1. Trimming took 1 base from V and 3 from J; bases not matched to a gene: 6. Germline CDR1 reads MGHRA; CDR2 reads YSYEKL. This CDR3 region has 15 residues. CDR3 in amino acids: CASSQAIRQGYEQYF. The CDR3, as DNA: TGCGCCAGCAGCCAAGCCATCCGACAGGGCTACGAGCAGTACTTC.